The 27 T cell receptor beta chains below were found in one sample sequenced in a study of T cell changes during pregnancy in multiple sclerosis (dated by TCRdb to about 2019). Preparation of the library involved the immunoSEQ multiplex PCR assay. This immuneACCESS table, as held by TCRdb, lists in-frame sequences with V and J called but not all clones. Of the missing ones, under half trace to an unresolved V gene in checked studies; the others have no known cause. This sample is represented by 70,000 to 100,000 clones; approximately 92% of them were singletons. 1.1% to 1.5% of the sample is held by the ten biggest clonotypes. Sequenced here: peripheral blood, sampled in the third trimester of pregnancy. The receptors come from a female donor in good health, enrolled as a control in a pregnancy study.

The chain recombines TRBV5-1 with TRBJ2-7; D is perhaps TRBD1 (5 bases). CDR3 length: 12 residues. V dropped 2 bases and J dropped 3 bases, with 6 bases sitting between them. The germline gives CDR1 SGHRS, CDR2 YFSETQ. The CDR3 is CASSLRGYEQYF. The CDR3 bases are TGCGCCAGCAGCTTAAGGGGCTACGAGCAGTACTTC.

This clone was found a few times. The V and J genes are TRBV25-1 and TRBJ2-5; possibly TRBD1 for D (5 bases). The CDR3 contains 16 residues. The germline gives CDR1 MGHDK, CDR2 SYGVNS. Trimming took 6 bases from V and 0 from J, leaving 17 bases between them. The DNA for the CDR3 is TGTGCCAGCAGCAATCAGGACGGACACCACCAAGAGACCCAGTACTTC. Amino acids: CASSNQDGHHQETQYF.

The J gene is TRBJ2-1, the V gene TRBV2, with D possibly TRBD1 on 6 matching bases. The V gene's germline CDR1 is SNHLY and CDR2 FYNNEI. V lost 5 bases, J lost 8 bases, and 16 bases lay in between. The CDR3 length is 14 residues. The CDR3 spells CASSMGAPPHEQFF. The CDR3 coding sequence is TGTGCCAGCAGTATGGGGGCACCCCCCCATGAGCAGTTCTTC.

The gene calls are TRBV19 and TRBJ2-3, with 8 bases matching TRBD2. The V and J ends lost 5 bases and 4 bases, in that order; junction bases with no gene match: 17. Germline V gene data show CDR1 as LNHDA and CDR2 as SQIVND (reference sequence). The CDR3 is made up of 18 amino acids. CDR3 nucleotide sequence: TGTGCCAGTAGTCCGAAGTGGGGGACCGGGACTAGGGCAGATACGCAGTATTTT. It translates to CASSPKWGTGTRADTQYF. The full variable domain, with the rest looked up from reference TRBV19 and TRBJ2-3, is DGGITQSPKYLFRKEGQNVTLSCEQNLNHDAMYWYRQDPGQGLRLIYYSQIVNDFQKGDIAEGYSVSREKKESFPLTVTSAQKNPTAFYLCASSPKWGTGTRADTQYFGPGTRLTVL.

The V and J genes are TRBV9 and TRBJ1-1, with D uncertain. The CDR3 is 14 residues long. V was shortened by 0 bases and J by 0 bases, with 6 bases between the two germline ends. Looked up from germline, CDR1 is SGDLS and CDR2 is YYNGEE. CDR3 amino acids: CASSVDGVNTEAFF. In nucleotides, the CDR3 is TGTGCCAGCAGCGTAGACGGGGTGAACACTGAAGCTTTCTTT.

This clone was seen a handful of times. The chain couples TRBV27 to TRBJ2-1, with 12 bases that match TRBD1. The CDR3 loop spans 15 amino acids. J was trimmed by 8 bases and V by 5 bases; bases with no gene match: 7. Germline V gene data show CDR1 as MNHEY and CDR2 as SMNVEV (reference sequence). The chain's CDR3 is CASSDYGTGGYEQFF. DNA for the CDR3: TGTGCCAGCAGTGATTACGGGACAGGGGGCTATGAGCAGTTCTTC.

The chain employs TRBV20-1 and TRBJ2-3; a possible D gene is TRBD2 (5 bases). In germline, CDR1 is DFQATT, CDR2 SNEGSKA (reference sequence). V dropped 4 bases and J dropped 7 bases, with 6 bases sitting between them. This CDR3 region has 10 residues. The CDR3 spells CSATDYTQYF. CDR3 nucleotide sequence: TGCAGTGCTACGGACTATACGCAGTATTTT.

The chain uses TRBV11-3 and TRBJ2-2; possibly TRBD1 for D (5 bases). Looked up from germline, CDR1 is SGHNT and CDR2 is YENEEA. This CDR3 has 15 amino acids. V dropped 0 bases and J dropped 4 bases, with 9 bases sitting between them. The CDR3 DNA follows: TGTGCCAGCAGCTTAGATGGCAGGGTCACCGGGGAGCTGTTTTTT. Amino acid sequence: CASSLDGRVTGELFF. The whole variable domain, remainder taken from reference TRBV11-3 and TRBJ2-2, is EAGVVQSPRYKIIEKKQPVAFWCNPISGHNTLYWYLQNLGQGPELLIRYENEEAVDDSQLPKDRFSAERLKGVDSTLKIQPAELGDSAVYLCASSLDGRVTGELFFGEGSRLTVL.

This chain connects TRBV19 to TRBJ1-2; no definite D call. CDR3 length equals 15 residues. V lost 7 bases and J 4 bases, leaving 19 bases between the germline ends. Germline assignment: CDR1 LNHDA and CDR2 SQIVND (reference sequence). The CDR3 region is CASKQNRGPGYGYTF. The CDR3 coding sequence is TGTGCCAGTAAACAAAACCGGGGTCCGGGCTATGGCTACACCTTC.

The genes are TRBV5-8 and TRBJ1-5, with 10 nucleotides matching TRBD1. In germline, CDR1 is SGHTS, CDR2 YDEGEE. Losses at the gene ends were 4 bases for V and 7 bases for J; bases not matched to a gene: 8. This CDR3 has 15 amino acids. CDR3 DNA: TGTGCCAGCAGCCAAGGCAGGGACAGGGGCCAGCCCCAGCATTTT. It yields the protein CASSQGRDRGQPQHF.

The V gene is TRBV6-5, the J gene TRBJ2-7; 9 bases align to TRBD1. There are 14 residues in the CDR3. Germline loops: CDR1 MNHEY, CDR2 SVGAGI. Trimming at V came to 4 bases and at J to 2 bases, leaving 3 bases not matched to a gene. CDR3 sequence (DNA): TGTGCCAGCAGTTCTGGACAGGGGCCCTACGAGCAGTACTTC. Protein: CASSSGQGPYEQYF.

This chain links TRBV27 with TRBJ2-7, with 11 bases fitting TRBD1. Germline V gene data show CDR1 as MNHEY and CDR2 as SMNVEV (reference sequence). V was pared by 6 bases and J by 3 bases, with 16 bases of the junction left unmatched. The CDR3 consists of 18 residues. The CDR3 loop is CASRTFLRDRGEVYEQYF. The CDR3 DNA follows: TGTGCCAGCAGGACCTTCCTCCGGGACAGGGGGGAGGTCTACGAGCAGTACTTC.

The CDR3 sequence is CASSAGTDPYEQYF. CDR3 nucleotides: TGTGCCAGCAGCGCTGGGACAGATCCCTACGAGCAGTACTTC. This chain uses TRBV7-6 with TRBJ2-7, with 7 bases lining up with TRBD1. The trim removed 5 bases at V and 2 bases at J, leaving 6 bases unmatched. The length of the CDR3 is 14 residues. CDR1 is SGHVS and CDR2 is FNYEAQ in the germline V gene.

The V and J genes are TRBV10-3 and TRBJ1-3; D is perhaps TRBD1 (6 bases). Trimming took 2 bases from V and 6 from J, leaving 11 bases between them. This CDR3 is built from 14 residues. The germline gives CDR1 ENHRY, CDR2 SYGVKD. The CDR3: CAISEVQGVNTIYF. CDR3 nucleotides: TGTGCCATCAGTGAGGTACAGGGTGTAAACACCATATATTTT.

This chain links TRBV9 with TRBJ2-5, with D possibly TRBD1 on 6 matching bases. The CDR3 is 15 amino acids. CDR1 and CDR2 from the germline V gene are SGDLS and YYNGEE. Deletions cut 4 bases from V and 4 bases from J, with 17 bases between. CDR3 amino acids: CASSRQAISGETQYF. The DNA for the CDR3 is TGTGCCAGCAGCAGACAGGCGATCTCCGGAGAGACCCAGTACTTC.

The chain is built from TRBV18 and TRBJ1-5, with 9 bases lining up with TRBD1. Germline loops: CDR1 KGHSH, CDR2 LQKENI. The CDR3 runs to 19 residues. V was pared by 2 bases and J by 4 bases, with 15 bases of the junction left unmatched. The CDR3 DNA reads as TGTGCCAGCTCACCATTTTCATTGGGGACAGGGCAAGTAAATCAGCCCCAGCATTTT. The encoded protein is CASSPFSLGTGQVNQPQHF.

Only one count was recorded for this clone. The chain joins TRBV19 to TRBJ2-7; 7 nucleotides agree with TRBD2. From germline, CDR1 is LNHDA and CDR2 SQIVND (reference sequence). This CDR3 is built from 14 residues. With V trimmed by 0 bases and J by 3 bases, 2 bases remained unmatched. The CDR3 reads CASSIDGDYYEQYF. The CDR3 coding sequence is TGTGCCAGTAGTATAGATGGGGACTACTACGAGCAGTACTTC. The variable domain in full, completed from reference TRBV19 and TRBJ2-7, reads DGGITQSPKYLFRKEGQNVTLSCEQNLNHDAMYWYRQDPGQGLRLIYYSQIVNDFQKGDIAEGYSVSREKKESFPLTVTSAQKNPTAFYLCASSIDGDYYEQYFGPGTRLTVT.

The rearrangement joins TRBV2 to TRBJ2-7, with 10 bases identical to TRBD2. Germline CDR1 SNHLY, CDR2 FYNNEI. The CDR3 has 13 amino acids. With 4 bases clipped from V and 6 bases from J, the junction kept 3 bases outside the gene matches. Written as DNA, the CDR3 is TGTGCCAGCAGTGTTCGACTAGCGGGCGAGCAGTACTTC. It specifies CASSVRLAGEQYF.

Here the CDR3 reads CASSHTPADTQYF. The CDR3, as DNA: TGCGCCAGCAGCCACACGCCCGCAGATACGCAGTATTTT. V usage is TRBV5-1 and J usage is TRBJ2-3; D gene uncertain. The germline V gene has CDR1 SGHRS and CDR2 YFSETQ. V was cut by 4 bases and J by 4 bases, with 10 bases left in between. The CDR3 covers 13 residues.

V gene TRBV29-1 combines with J gene TRBJ2-5; TRBD1 matches at 7 bases. CDR1 SQVTM and CDR2 ANQGSEA come from the germline V gene. V lost 2 bases to trimming and J lost 5 bases; unmatched junction nucleotides: 5. The CDR3 has 13 amino acids. The CDR3 spells CSVETGVGETQYF. The DNA for the CDR3 is TGCAGCGTTGAAACAGGGGTGGGGGAGACCCAGTACTTC.

This clone was recorded once. The CDR3 here is CATSNPKAGNQPQHF. The CDR3 DNA follows: TGTGCCACCAGCAACCCCAAGGCGGGCAATCAGCCCCAGCATTTT. The chain recombines TRBV15 with TRBJ1-5; D gene unclear. This CDR3 has 15 residues. V was cut by 4 bases and J by 2 bases, with 12 bases left in between. CDR1 is LNHNV, CDR2 YYDKDF, per germline (reference sequence).

This clone was seen a handful of times. The V and J genes are TRBV27 and TRBJ1-2, with TRBD1 matching over 7 bases. The trim removed 7 bases at V and 8 bases at J, leaving 7 bases unmatched. The CDR3 covers 12 residues. CDR1 is MNHEY and CDR2 is SMNVEV in the germline V gene (reference sequence). CDR3 region: CASKEGARGYTF. CDR3 coding DNA: TGTGCCAGCAAGGAGGGGGCTAGAGGCTACACCTTC.

This clone came up a few times. The V and J genes are TRBV27 and TRBJ2-3; 9 bases are a match to TRBD2. V was clipped by 8 bases and J by 4 bases; unmatched bases: 7. From germline, CDR1 is MNHEY and CDR2 SMNVEV (reference sequence). The CDR3 length is 14 residues. The CDR3 loop is CASLMTSGPDTQYF. The CDR3 nucleotides are TGTGCCAGCCTTATGACTAGCGGCCCAGATACGCAGTATTTT.

The chain couples TRBV6-6 to TRBJ2-7; D not resolved. The V end lost 2 bases, the J end lost 3 bases, and 14 bases lay between the germline ends. The CDR3 consists of 15 residues. The germline V gene has CDR1 MNHNY and CDR2 SVGAGI (reference sequence). Written as DNA, the CDR3 is TGTGCCAGCAGTTACGTGGCAGGATTGGACTACGAGCAGTACTTC. Its translation: CASSYVAGLDYEQYF.

In its sample, this clone was seen once. V and J are TRBV5-1 and TRBJ1-5; TRBD1 matches 7 bases. V shed 0 bases and J 1 base; nucleotides not matched to a gene: 1. The CDR3 length is 15 residues. Germline CDR1 SGHRS, CDR2 YFSETQ. In DNA, the CDR3 is TGCGCCAGCAGCTTGGCGGGACAGAGCAATCAGCCCCAGCATTTT. Amino acid sequence: CASSLAGQSNQPQHF.

In this sample, this clone turned up once. The chain employs TRBV28 and TRBJ2-2, with D possibly being TRBD2 (6 bases). The V end lost 2 bases, the J end lost 4 bases, and 8 bases lay between the germline ends. Germline values: CDR1 MDHEN, CDR2 SYDVKM. The CDR3 totals 14 residues. In DNA form, the CDR3 reads TGTGCCAGCAGTTTAGGGGACTTCACCGGGGAGCTGTTTTTT. Its protein product is CASSLGDFTGELFF.

The chain is built from TRBV9 and TRBJ2-5; D unresolved. Germline assignment: CDR1 SGDLS and CDR2 YYNGEE. The CDR3 runs to 12 residues. V lost 3 bases and J lost 10, with 13 bases in between. The CDR3 protein is CASSASYTVQYF. The CDR3 DNA sequence: TGTGCCAGCAGCGCATCCTATACGGTCCAGTACTTC.